Presented here are 32 T cell receptor beta chains from one specimen sequenced in a study of OX40 agonist ivuxolimab in advanced cancers. Sequenced by immunoSEQ multiplex PCR; TCRdb stores in-frame clones only, minus some. This repertoire shows more than 40,000 clones, around 77% found once; its top ten account for more than 2.5%. Sequencing used CD4+ or CD8+ T cells sorted from blood, obtained in a trial of the OX40 agonist ivuxolimab. Source of these receptors: an adult with an advanced solid tumor such as melanoma, head and neck, liver or kidney cancer.

The rearrangement uses TRBV6-1 and TRBJ1-4; TRBD1 aligns across 8 bases. The ends lost 4 bases at V and 10 bases at J; junction bases unmatched: 8. CDR3 size: 14 residues. Germline V gene sequence: CDR1 MNHNS, CDR2 SASEGT. The CDR3 DNA reads TGTGCCAGCAGTGTGGGACAGGAGGCCCTAAAACTGTTTTTT. Residues: CASSVGQEALKLFF.

The chain is built from TRBV15 and TRBJ2-7; a possible D gene is TRBD2 (5 bases). Germline V CDR1 and CDR2: LNHNV, YYDKDF (reference sequence). This CDR3 contains 13 residues. V lost 3 bases to trimming and J lost 4 bases, with 10 bases between them. The CDR3 nucleotides read TGTGCCACCAGCAGCGGGGAGTTTTACGAGCAGTACTTC. This gives the protein CATSSGEFYEQYF.

The rearrangement uses TRBV7-9 and TRBJ2-7; TRBD2 agrees at 8 bases. Germline assignment: CDR1 SEHNR and CDR2 FQNEAQ (reference sequence). Trimming at V came to 3 bases and at J to 2 bases, leaving 3 bases not matched to a gene. This CDR3 has 14 amino acids. Here the CDR3 reads CASSFGRATYEQYF. The CDR3 nucleotides are TGTGCCAGCAGCTTCGGGAGGGCCACCTACGAGCAGTACTTC.

The J gene is TRBJ1-2, the V gene TRBV5-5; D call uncertain. This CDR3 has 14 amino acids. The germline CDR1 and CDR2 sequences are SGHKS and YYEKEE (reference sequence). The V and J ends lost 3 bases and 8 bases respectively, with 17 bases between them. The CDR3 reads CASSSDLHVLGYTF. The CDR3 DNA reads as TGTGCCAGCAGCTCAGACTTACACGTACTAGGCTACACCTTC.

This clone was seen only a few times. V gene TRBV4-1 combines with J gene TRBJ2-3, with 14 bases that match TRBD2. The CDR3 extends over 14 amino acids. J was trimmed by 8 bases and V by 3 bases; bases with no gene match: 1. Germline V gene data show CDR1 as MGHRA and CDR2 as YSYEKL. In DNA form, the CDR3 reads TGCGCCAGCAGCCAGGGACTAGCGGGAGCTACGCAGTATTTT. Residues: CASSQGLAGATQYF.

The chain uses TRBV27 and TRBJ2-1, with D possibly being TRBD1 or TRBD2 (6 bases each). In germline, CDR1 is MNHEY, CDR2 SMNVEV (reference sequence). Trimming shortened V by 8 bases and J by 12 bases, and 17 bases separated the two germline ends. The CDR3 sequence is 12 residues long. CDR3 sequence: CASSRGGITQFF. CDR3 coding DNA: TGTGCCAGCTCCAGAGGGGGGATTACGCAGTTCTTC.

The chain carries TRBV4-1 and TRBJ2-4; D is undetermined. Germline CDR1 and CDR2: MGHRA and YSYEKL. Trimming stripped 3 bases from V and 4 bases from J, with 19 bases between. This CDR3 has 17 residues. The CDR3 region is CASSQGPLLRPKNIQYF. The CDR3 bases are TGCGCCAGCAGCCAGGGCCCTCTTTTAAGACCTAAAAACATTCAGTACTTC.

The chain links TRBV29-1 to TRBJ2-5, with no clear D. Germline assignment: CDR1 SQVTM and CDR2 ANQGSEA. This CDR3 contains 11 residues. Trimming removed 6 bases from V and 0 bases from J, with 5 bases in between. As DNA, the CDR3 is TGCAGCGTCCTCAACCAAGAGACCCAGTACTTC. This codes for CSVLNQETQYF.

Remarks on this clone: Other DNA sequences in the sample encode the same CDR3. The genes are TRBV28 and TRBJ2-7; D not resolved. The CDR3 is made up of 15 amino acids. V dropped 5 bases and J dropped 1 base, with 15 bases sitting between them. Germline V lookup: CDR1 MDHEN, CDR2 SYDVKM. The CDR3 loop is CASSNGFSRSYEQYF. The CDR3 DNA reads as TGTGCCAGCAGTAACGGTTTCTCCCGGTCCTACGAGCAGTACTTC.

Worth noting for this clone: This sample also contains other DNA sequences that code for the same CDR3. This rearrangement joins TRBV2 to TRBJ1-5; TRBD1 aligns across 10 bases. From germline, CDR1 is SNHLY and CDR2 FYNNEI. With 8 bases clipped from V and 2 bases from J, the junction kept 3 bases outside the gene matches. CDR3 length equals 14 residues. The CDR3 protein is CASSGTGGNQPQHF. Here the CDR3 DNA reads TGTGCCAGCTCCGGGACAGGGGGCAATCAGCCCCAGCATTTT. Drawing the rest from reference TRBV2 and TRBJ1-5, the complete variable domain is EPEVTQTPSHQVTQMGQEVILRCVPISNHLYFYWYRQILGQKVEFLVSFYNNEISEKSEIFDDQFSVERPDGSNFTLKIRSTKLEDSAMYFCASSGTGGNQPQHFGDGTRLSIL.

The chain recombines TRBV6-6 with TRBJ1-4; D unresolved. V lost 2 bases and J lost 0, with 4 bases in between. Per germline, CDR1 MNHNY and CDR2 SVGAGI (reference sequence). This CDR3 is 14 amino acids long. The CDR3 nucleotides are TGTGCCAGCAGTTACGGAGCAACTAATGAAAAACTGTTTTTT. Translated, it gives CASSYGATNEKLFF.

This clone was observed a few times. This chain uses TRBV5-1 with TRBJ2-2; the D is unclear. V shed 2 bases and J shed 0 bases, with 8 bases lying between them. This CDR3 has 15 amino acids. Germline V gene data show CDR1 as SGHRS and CDR2 as YFSETQ. The CDR3 spells CASSFWQANTGELFF. DNA for the CDR3: TGCGCCAGCAGCTTCTGGCAGGCGAACACCGGGGAGCTGTTTTTT.

This clone came up a few times. V is TRBV18 and J is TRBJ2-7; a weak D match, TRBD1 (6 bases). The V and J ends lost 6 bases and 3 bases respectively, with 18 bases between them. Germline V gene sequence: CDR1 KGHSH, CDR2 LQKENI. The CDR3 runs to 15 residues. Written as DNA, the CDR3 is TGTGCCAGCTCGCAACAGGGAGATATGCTCTACGAGCAGTACTTC. This encodes CASSQQGDMLYEQYF.

This chain uses TRBV4-2 with TRBJ1-2; possibly TRBD1 for D (6 bases). V was cut by 6 bases and J by 3 bases, with 14 bases left in between. Germline values: CDR1 LGHNA, CDR2 YNFKEQ. The CDR3 consists of 14 residues. The CDR3 DNA follows: TGTGCCAGCAGGCAGAAGGGGGGTCACTATGGCTACACCTTC. Translating it yields CASRQKGGHYGYTF.

This clone occurred a few times. The chain uses TRBV6-1 and TRBJ1-5; D is possibly TRBD1 (5 bases). The ends were cut back, 1 base at V and 6 bases at J, with 13 bases in the middle. The CDR3 is 15 residues long. Germline assignment: CDR1 MNHNS and CDR2 SASEGT. CDR3 protein: CASSEGLQGAQPQHF. CDR3 nucleotide sequence: TGTGCCAGCAGTGAAGGTCTCCAGGGCGCTCAGCCCCAGCATTTT.

The CDR3 region has the DNA TGTGCCAGCAGCAGACAGGGCTTCCACTACGAGCAGTACTTC. Encoded protein: CASSRQGFHYEQYF. The chain joins TRBV27 to TRBJ2-7, with 7 bases that match TRBD1. The CDR3 is 14 amino acids. The trim removed 6 bases at V and 3 bases at J, leaving 8 bases unmatched. The V gene's germline CDR1 is MNHEY and CDR2 SMNVEV (reference sequence).

The rearrangement joins TRBV28 to TRBJ2-7; TRBD2 aligns across 8 bases. This CDR3 is 17 amino acids long. CDR1 MDHEN and CDR2 SYDVKM come from the germline V gene. Trimming at V came to 6 bases and at J to 0 bases, leaving 13 bases not matched to a gene. CDR3 sequence: CASSSIWGLESSYEQYF. DNA of the CDR3: TGTGCCAGCAGCTCGATATGGGGACTAGAAAGCTCCTACGAGCAGTACTTC.

J is TRBJ2-7 and V is TRBV6-5; weak D call: TRBD2 (5 bases). Per the germline V gene, CDR1 is MNHEY and CDR2 is SVGAGI. The V end lost 7 bases, the J end lost 13 bases, and 17 bases lay between the germline ends. The CDR3 length is 11 residues. CDR3 region: CASNQAVPLYF. The CDR3 bases are TGTGCCAGCAACCAAGCGGTCCCGCTCTACTTC.

J is TRBJ1-6 and V is TRBV2, with a weak D call TRBD1 (6 bases). Per the germline V gene, CDR1 is SNHLY and CDR2 is FYNNEI. Deletions cut 8 bases from V and 7 bases from J, with 9 bases between. The CDR3 is made up of 12 amino acids. CDR3 bases: TGTGCCAGCTTCACAGGGAATTCACCCCTCCACTTT. As protein: CASFTGNSPLHF.

The chain couples TRBV29-1 to TRBJ2-7; 9 nucleotides agree with TRBD1. CDR1 is SQVTM, CDR2 ANQGSEA, per germline. V lost 7 bases and J lost 7; bases outside the gene matches: 8. The CDR3 is made up of 12 amino acids. The DNA for the CDR3 is TGCAGCGCCGGGACAGGGTCTCATGAGCAGTACTTC. It codes for CSAGTGSHEQYF.

V is TRBV7-9 and J is TRBJ1-1, with D unclear. This CDR3 spans 11 amino acids. Trimming took off 6 bases at V and 3 bases at J, with 5 bases between the two ends. Germline assignment: CDR1 SEHNR and CDR2 FQNEAQ (reference sequence). The DNA of the CDR3 is TGTGCCAGCAGTTTACACACTGAAGCTTTCTTT. Its protein product is CASSLHTEAFF. Combining the CDR3 with reference TRBV7-9 and TRBJ1-1 gives the whole variable domain DTGVSQNPRHKITKRGQNVTFRCDPISEHNRLYWYRQTLGQGPEFLTYFQNEAQLEKSRLLSDRFSAERPKGSFSTLEIQRTEQGDSAMYLCASSLHTEAFFGQGTRLTVV.

A few counts support this clone. This CDR3 reads CASSEGTAMNTEAFF. CDR3 sequence (DNA): TGTGCCAGCAGTGAAGGGACAGCCATGAACACTGAAGCTTTCTTT. The rearrangement joins TRBV6-1 to TRBJ1-1, with a tentative D call TRBD1 (6 bases). The germline gives CDR1 MNHNS, CDR2 SASEGT. Trimming took off 1 base at V and 0 bases at J, with 9 bases between the two ends. The CDR3 runs 15 residues.

The V gene is TRBV2, the J gene TRBJ2-2; 9 bases map to TRBD1. V trimming: 8 bases; J trimming: 4 bases; junction bases outside the gene matches: 17. Germline lookup yields CDR1 SNHLY and CDR2 FYNNEI. The CDR3 is 18 residues long. CDR3 loop: CASDPRILDRGGTGELFF. As DNA, the CDR3 is TGTGCCAGCGACCCCCGGATATTGGACAGGGGAGGCACCGGGGAGCTGTTTTTT.

The rearrangement links TRBV4-1 to TRBJ2-7; 10 bases line up with TRBD2. The CDR3 length is 15 residues. Germline values: CDR1 MGHRA, CDR2 YSYEKL. The V segment lost 2 bases and the J segment 6 bases; nucleotides outside the gene matches: 7. The DNA for the CDR3 is TGCGCCAGCAGCCAACCCCTAGCGGGAGTTTTCGAGCAGTACTTC. This translates into CASSQPLAGVFEQYF.

V is TRBV7-9 and J is TRBJ1-1; no firm D call. Germline V gives CDR1 SEHNR, CDR2 FQNEAQ (reference sequence). There are 16 residues in the CDR3. V shed 1 base and J shed 1 base, with 13 bases lying between them. The CDR3 region is CASSLVDGVPNTEAFF. DNA of the CDR3: TGTGCCAGCAGCTTAGTGGATGGTGTTCCGAACACTGAAGCTTTCTTT. Full variable domain (remainder filled in from reference TRBV7-9 and TRBJ1-1): DTGVSQNPRHKITKRGQNVTFRCDPISEHNRLYWYRQTLGQGPEFLTYFQNEAQLEKSRLLSDRFSAERPKGSFSTLEIQRTEQGDSAMYLCASSLVDGVPNTEAFFGQGTRLTVV.

The V and J genes are TRBV28 and TRBJ2-7; D is ambiguous. CDR3 length: 11 residues. The germline V gene encodes CDR1 MDHEN and CDR2 SYDVKM. V lost 6 bases, J lost 5 bases, and 8 bases lay in between. CDR3 bases: TGTGCCAGCAGAACTTCGGACGAGCAGTACTTC. Translation gives CASRTSDEQYF.

This clone was seen only once. The rearrangement uses TRBV11-2 and TRBJ2-7; 9 nucleotides line up with TRBD2. Per the germline V gene, CDR1 is SGHAT and CDR2 is FQNNGV. Trimming cost V 3 bases and J 3 bases; bases outside gene matches: 6. CDR3 length: 15 residues. The CDR3: CASSFRRSGSYEQYF. The CDR3 bases are TGTGCCAGCAGCTTCAGGCGTAGCGGGAGCTACGAGCAGTACTTC.

V is TRBV19 and J is TRBJ2-7; unclear D gene. Germline values: CDR1 LNHDA, CDR2 SQIVND (reference sequence). V was shortened by 5 bases and J by 0 bases, with 11 bases between the two germline ends. CDR3 length: 14 residues. The CDR3 region has the DNA TGTGCCAGTAGTCGAGAAAGGAGCTCCTACGAGCAGTACTTC. This gives the protein CASSRERSSYEQYF.

J is TRBJ1-2 and V is TRBV6-5, with 7 bases that match TRBD1. The CDR3 is 14 amino acids. Trimming at V came to 5 bases and at J to 4 bases, leaving 7 bases not matched to a gene. CDR1 and CDR2 (germline): MNHEY, SVGAGI. CDR3 region: CASSSSQGVYGYTF. The CDR3 coding sequence is TGTGCCAGCAGTAGCTCGCAGGGGGTCTATGGCTACACCTTC.

This clone was observed a few times. This sequence joins TRBV11-3 and TRBJ2-7; 7 bases match TRBD1. With V trimmed by 5 bases and J by 2 bases, 9 bases remained unmatched. CDR1 is SGHNT, CDR2 YENEEA, per germline. The CDR3 sequence is 15 residues long. The CDR3 loop is CASSPTGQRTYEQYF. As DNA, the CDR3 is TGTGCCAGCAGCCCGACGGGACAGCGCACCTACGAGCAGTACTTC.

This rearrangement joins TRBV18 to TRBJ2-5, with D hard to call. Germline V gives CDR1 KGHSH, CDR2 LQKENI. V was clipped by 3 bases and J by 5 bases, with 10 bases between them. The CDR3 contains 13 residues. CDR3 bases: TGTGCCAGCTCACCGGGCCGACGGGAGACCCAGTACTTC. Encoded protein: CASSPGRRETQYF.

Only a few counts were recorded for this clone. This sequence joins TRBV7-2 and TRBJ2-1, with 14 nucleotides matching TRBD2. The CDR3 has 17 residues. V was pared by 8 bases and J by 3 bases, with 9 bases of the junction left unmatched. The germline CDR1 and CDR2 sequences are SGHTA and FQGNSA. DNA for the CDR3: TGTGCCAGCCGACTAGCGGGAGGGTTTGTGAGCTACAATGAGCAGTTCTTC. Protein: CASRLAGGFVSYNEQFF.